This TCR beta chain emerged from a study of T-cell memory formation after mild COVID-19. Regarding the study as a whole: The SARS-CoV-2 specificity of second-wave clones reaching peak at day 37 remained unverified.

TCRdb processed the 5' RACE reads anew with MiXCR; each CDR3 protein has one entry. Found here are roughly 200,000 distinct CDR3 sequences, about 18% of them singletons; the top ten hold 2% to 2.5%. V lost 5 bases and J lost 0, with 15 bases in between. Germline values: CDR1 SGHTA, CDR2 FQGTGA. The CDR3 consists of 16 residues. Details on this clonotype: Its antigen remains unidentified.

Sample: PBMCs or a T cell subset sorted from them (not recorded which). This receptor was taken from an adult woman who had mild COVID-19 (a few samples of this study predate the infection). Cell type and time point are not known. J is TRBJ2-3 and V is TRBV7-3; possibly TRBD1 or TRBD2 for D (5 bases each). In DNA, the CDR3 is TGTGCCAGCAGCCCCAACCCCGGGGCTAGCACAGATACGCAGTATTTT. It yields the protein CASSPNPGASTDTQYF.